This T cell receptor beta chain was recovered during a study of shared clonotypes between healthy human individuals. This CDR3 is 15 amino acids long. V gave up 4 bases and J gave up 0 bases, with 12 bases separating them. Germline CDR1 is WSHSY and CDR2 is SAAADI. On this clone: As yet, its antigen is unknown.

Study-wide results and limits: Larger estimated richness was generally recorded for naive subsets relative to memory subsets.

Original handling: Junction-only sequences without quality scores came from ImmunoSEQ, so filtering differed. Profiling relied on immunoSEQ multiplex PCR, and the TCRdb table lists in-frame clones only, not all of them. V and J calls and clone size follow that table, whereas D and trimming were derived from the DNA. This sample has some 500,000 clones, with more than 95% found just once. The receptor's source is a woman in her thirties in good health. The sample was naive CD4+ T cells sorted from blood. Subset: CD45RA+ positively selected. V is TRBV10-2 and J is TRBJ1-1; D uncertain. The DNA of the CDR3 is TGCGCCAGCAGTGCGACGCGGGTCATGAACACTGAAGCTTTCTTT. Its translation: CASSATRVMNTEAFF.